This T cell receptor (beta chain) was profiled in a study of graft-versus-host responses after intestinal transplantation. Study as a whole: After anti-thymocyte globulin induction, recipients took tacrolimus and steroids for three to four years.

Deletions cut 4 bases from V and 2 bases from J, with 8 bases between. This CDR3 region has 13 residues. Germline CDR1 SGHDT, CDR2 YYEEEE. The data were produced by immunoSEQ multiplex PCR, yet TCRdb's version contains in-frame clones alone and is incomplete. The sample holds tens of thousands of clones, about 85% seen once. The receptor was derived from a human patient who received an intestinal transplant, so some T cells may come from the graft donor. The chain is built from TRBV5-6 and TRBJ2-3; D call uncertain. This specimen consisted of PBMCs, obtained about 460 days after intestinal transplantation. CDR3 in amino acids: CASSPIPTDTQYF. CDR3 coding DNA: TGTGCCAGCAGCCCTATTCCCACAGATACGCAGTATTTT. Filled out from reference TRBV5-6 and TRBJ2-3, the complete variable domain reads DAGVTQSPTHLIKTRGQQVTLRCSPKSGHDTVSWYQQALGQGPQFIFQYYEEEERQRGNFPDRFSGHQFPNYSSELNVNALLLGDSALYLCASSPIPTDTQYFGPGTRLTVL.